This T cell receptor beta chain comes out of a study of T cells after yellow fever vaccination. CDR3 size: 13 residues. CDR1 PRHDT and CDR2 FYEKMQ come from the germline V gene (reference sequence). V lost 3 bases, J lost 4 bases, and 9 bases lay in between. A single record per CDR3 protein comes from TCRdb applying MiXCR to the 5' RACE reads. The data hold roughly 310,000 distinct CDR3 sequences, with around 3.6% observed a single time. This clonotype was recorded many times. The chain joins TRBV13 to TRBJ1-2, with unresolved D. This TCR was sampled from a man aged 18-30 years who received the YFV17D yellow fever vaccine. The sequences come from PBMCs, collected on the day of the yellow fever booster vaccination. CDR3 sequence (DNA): TGTGCCAGCAGCTTGGACGTTCTCTATGGCTACACCTTC. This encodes CASSLDVLYGYTF. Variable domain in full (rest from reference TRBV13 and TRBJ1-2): AAGVIQSPRHLIKEKRETATLKCYPIPRHDTVYWYQQGPGQDPQFLISFYEKMQSDKGSIPDRFSAQQFSDYHSELNMSSLELGDSALYFCASSLDVLYGYTFGSGTRLTVV.